This T cell receptor beta chain emerged from a study of blood T cells in healthy people across ages. Researchers isolated at least 6.5 million PBMCs per sample. Sample-barcoded 5' priming and a J-beta primer mix drove a second PCR of roughly 6 to 12 cycles. Every molecule of cDNA carried a tag from a template-switch adaptor with 12 random nucleotides. There were at least 2.5 million CDR3-containing paired-end reads obtained from each sample. TCRdb reprocessed the 5' RACE reads via MiXCR and lists one record per CDR3 protein. Here the sample spans 1.5 million to 2 million distinct CDR3 sequences, about 50% being singletons. Broader study findings: Versus aged donors, long-lived donors had higher diversity and more naive CD4+ cells.

With 6 bases removed from V and 3 bases from J, the gap between germline ends came to 10 bases. The CDR3 totals 13 residues. This clonotype has more than one count but fewer than ten. The target antigen is unknown. The sequence derives from a woman aged 40 to 49 in good health. The V call is TRBV12-3 or TRBV12-4, the J call TRBJ2-3; possibly TRBD2 for D (5 bases). Sequencing input: blood. The CDR3 loop is CASRLGVTDTQYF. CDR3 sequence (DNA): TGTGCCAGCAGGCTCGGGGTTACAGATACGCAGTATTTT.